Listed below are T cell receptor beta chains from one sample, sequenced in a study of siplizumab effects on memory and regulatory T cells. The repertoire was sequenced with immunoSEQ multiplex PCR; TCRdb's copy has only in-frame clones and lacks some. The sample carries approximately 100,000 clones, around 90% recorded once. Sequenced: Tregs sorted from blood. These receptors were taken from a human donor in good health. CDR3s include the opening cysteine and the closing phenylalanine or tryptophan. The order of the fields is D gene, V gene, clone size, J gene, CDR3 DNA, CDR3 protein. A D gene is named only where the DNA matches it firmly. Expanded clones are given a class, and other clones once, few, many or no size at all.

D: NA; V: TRBV27; size: NA; J: TRBJ2-7; DNA: TGTGCCAGCAGTTTATACCTCGGGGGATACGAGCAGTACTTC; CDR3: CASSLYLGGYEQYF
D: TRBD2; V: TRBV4-1; size: NA; J: TRBJ2-1; DNA: TGCGCCAGCAGCCAGCACCATGGGACTAGCGGGGGATTCAATGAGCAGTTCTTC; CDR3: CASSQHHGTSGGFNEQFF
D: NA; V: TRBV19; size: NA; J: TRBJ1-1; DNA: TGTGCCAGTAGTATTAGGGGAGACACTGAAGCTTTCTTT; CDR3: CASSIRGDTEAFF
D: NA; V: TRBV7-6; size: NA; J: TRBJ1-3; DNA: TGTGCCAGCAGCTTGAGCGTTGGAAACACCATATATTTT; CDR3: CASSLSVGNTIYF
D: TRBD1; V: TRBV12-5; size: NA; J: TRBJ1-4; DNA: TGTGCTAGTGGTCAAGGGACAGGGGAATTGAAACTGTTTTTT; CDR3: CASGQGTGELKLFF
D: TRBD1; V: TRBV2; size: NA; J: TRBJ1-5; DNA: TGTGCCAGCAGGGAGGACAGGCTTAGCAATCAGCCCCAGCATTTT; CDR3: CASREDRLSNQPQHF
D: NA; V: TRBV10-1; size: NA; J: TRBJ1-1; DNA: TGCGCCAGCAGTGCAGGGCAGGGCGACACTGAAGCTTTCTTT; CDR3: CASSAGQGDTEAFF
D: NA; V: TRBV25-1; size: NA; J: TRBJ1-2; DNA: TGTGCCAGCAGTGAATCGGGTGTTTCAGGTGGCTACACCTTC; CDR3: CASSESGVSGGYTF
D: NA; V: TRBV5-4; size: NA; J: TRBJ1-4; DNA: TGTGCCAGCAGACTGGCAACTAATGAAAAACTGTTTTTT; CDR3: CASRLATNEKLFF
D: NA; V: TRBV18; size: few; J: TRBJ2-3; DNA: TGTGCCAGCTCACCTCTCCTAGAGGTCTTCACGGATACGCAGTATTTT; CDR3: CASSPLLEVFTDTQYF
D: TRBD2; V: TRBV7-3; size: NA; J: TRBJ2-1; DNA: TGTGCCAGCAGCCATAGCGGGAACTCCTACAATGAGCAGTTCTTC; CDR3: CASSHSGNSYNEQFF
D: NA; V: TRBV6-1; size: NA; J: TRBJ1-1; DNA: TGTGCCAGCAGGGTCCTCACTGAAGCTTTCTTT; CDR3: CASRVLTEAFF
D: NA; V: TRBV6-6; size: NA; J: TRBJ2-7; DNA: TGTGCCAGCAGTTCCCCGAGGGGGGGCTCCTACGAGCAGTACTTC; CDR3: CASSSPRGGSYEQYF
D: TRBD2; V: TRBV5-4; size: many; J: TRBJ2-7; DNA: TGTGCCAGCAGTACCGGGGGGGGCTACGAGCAGTACTTC; CDR3: CASSTGGGYEQYF
D: NA; V: TRBV2; size: NA; J: TRBJ2-7; DNA: TGTGCCAGCGACAGAACCTACGAGCAGTACTTC; CDR3: CASDRTYEQYF
D: NA; V: TRBV4-1; size: NA; J: TRBJ1-3; DNA: TGCGCCACCGGGGGGGTCAGCTCTGGAAACACCATATATTTT; CDR3: CATGGVSSGNTIYF
D: NA; V: TRBV18; size: NA; J: TRBJ1-2; DNA: TGTGCCAGCTCACCCCAAGACAGACGCAGCCCTTTGGATGGCTACACCTTC; CDR3: CASSPQDRRSPLDGYTF